This T cell receptor (beta chain) is drawn from a study of blood T cell repertoires in COVID-19. The overall study: Acute and convalescent COVID-19 specimens originated in the United States, Italy and Spain.

Seattle's cohort entered during active infection and was followed longitudinally. Sequencing was performed with immunoSEQ multiplex PCR; in TCRdb, only in-frame clones are kept and a portion is missing. The sample records some 180,000 clones, 70% to 90% being singletons. Trimming left V 0 bases short and J 5 bases short, with 12 bases between. CDR3 size: 15 residues. CDR1 SGHRS and CDR2 YFSETQ come from the germline V gene. The sample was peripheral blood. The sequence was collected from a woman over 75 with COVID-19, enrolled during active disease. The rearrangement joins TRBV5-1 to TRBJ2-1, with a possible D match to TRBD1 (5 bases). The CDR3 DNA follows: TGCGCCAGCAGCTTGGAAAGGACACCGGACAATGAGCAGTTCTTC. Its protein product is CASSLERTPDNEQFF.